The 32 T cell receptor beta chains in this list originate from one sample, sequenced in a study of blood T cell repertoires in COVID-19. The method was immunoSEQ multiplex PCR; TCRdb's version includes in-frame clones alone and lacks a portion of them. The table has 150,000 to 200,000 clones, around 80% seen once; the top ten hold 6.5%. Sequencing was performed on peripheral blood. The receptors were gathered from a man between 65 and 85 years old with active or convalescent COVID-19.

The chain couples TRBV19 to TRBJ2-1; 8 nucleotides agree with TRBD1. V gave up 8 bases and J gave up 6 bases; unmatched junction bases: 15. Germline CDR1 reads LNHDA; CDR2 reads SQIVND (reference sequence). The CDR3 is made up of 16 amino acids. The CDR3 region has the DNA TGTGCCAGTGCTGCAACCGGGACAGGTTCCCGCAATGAGCAGTTCTTC. Protein: CASAATGTGSRNEQFF.

The CDR3 DNA is TGCGCCAGCAGCCAAGAATGGGTGGGACTGAGCAATCAGCCCCAGCATTTT. Translated: CASSQEWVGLSNQPQHF. This chain uses TRBV4-3 with TRBJ1-5; TRBD1 is a possible D gene (5 bases). V dropped 0 bases and J dropped 1 base, with 13 bases sitting between them. Germline V gene data show CDR1 as LGHNA and CDR2 as YSLEER. CDR3 size: 17 residues.

The rearrangement joins TRBV2 to TRBJ2-7; 7 nucleotides agree with TRBD1. This CDR3 has 12 residues. Germline V gene data show CDR1 as SNHLY and CDR2 as FYNNEI. After removal of 6 bases from V and 5 bases from J, the junction contained 4 bases not matched to a gene. This chain's CDR3 is CASSVTGDEQYF. The CDR3 DNA follows: TGTGCCAGCAGCGTTACAGGGGACGAGCAGTACTTC.

This sequence joins TRBV5-1 and TRBJ2-2, with D possibly being TRBD2 (5 bases). The CDR3 covers 16 residues. V dropped 2 bases and J dropped 5 bases, with 16 bases sitting between them. Germline CDR1 SGHRS, CDR2 YFSETQ. The chain's CDR3 is CASSFGVGVNTGELFF. In nucleotides, the CDR3 is TGCGCCAGCAGCTTCGGGGTCGGGGTGAATACCGGGGAGCTGTTTTTT.

The V call is TRBV3-1 (or the pseudogene TRBV3-2), the J call TRBJ1-5, with TRBD1 matching 9 bases. V was pared by 2 bases and J by 2 bases, with 16 bases of the junction left unmatched. The CDR3 covers 20 residues. In germline, CDR1 is LGHDT, CDR2 YNNKEL (reference sequence). The DNA of the CDR3 is TGTGCCAGCAGCCAAAACCTTCTACAGGGGGCCGGGGGGGGCAATCAGCCCCAGCATTTT. Its protein is CASSQNLLQGAGGGNQPQHF.

The chain combines TRBV18 with TRBJ2-1; 12 bases align to TRBD2. Germline-derived CDR1 and CDR2 are KGHSH and LQKENI. J lost 9 bases, V lost 1 base, and 4 bases had no gene match. The CDR3 is 15 amino acids. CDR3 sequence (DNA): TGTGCCAGCTCACCACGACTAGCGGGAGCCGTTGAGCAGTTCTTC. It encodes CASSPRLAGAVEQFF.

This clone was detected only once. J is TRBJ2-6 and V is TRBV27; the D gene is possibly TRBD2 (7 bases). V was trimmed by 11 bases and J by 0 bases, leaving 20 bases between them. This CDR3 region has 17 residues. Germline V gene data show CDR1 as MNHEY and CDR2 as SMNVEV (reference sequence). The CDR3 reads CAARGRDLSSGANVLTF. CDR3 bases: TGTGCCGCGAGGGGGAGGGACCTAAGCTCTGGGGCCAACGTCCTGACTTTC.

The V gene is TRBV19, the J gene TRBJ1-2; 8 bases match TRBD1. The V and J ends lost 5 bases and 3 bases, in that order; junction bases with no gene match: 2. CDR1 and CDR2 from the germline V gene are LNHDA and SQIVND (reference sequence). CDR3 size: 13 residues. CDR3 amino acids: CASSWGQDYGYTF. DNA of the CDR3: TGTGCCAGTAGTTGGGGACAGGACTATGGCTACACCTTC.

This chain joins TRBV2 and TRBJ2-7; a weak D match, TRBD2 (6 bases). The germline V gene has CDR1 SNHLY and CDR2 FYNNEI. The CDR3 covers 12 residues. V was pared by 10 bases and J by 2 bases, with 12 bases between. In nucleotides, the CDR3 is TGTGCCACGGGAGCTCTGACCTACGAGCAGTACTTC. Translating gives CATGALTYEQYF. Combining the CDR3 with reference TRBV2 and TRBJ2-7 gives the whole variable domain EPEVTQTPSHQVTQMGQEVILRCVPISNHLYFYWYRQILGQKVEFLVSFYNNEISEKSEIFDDQFSVERPDGSNFTLKIRSTKLEDSAMYFCATGALTYEQYFGPGTRLTVT.

The V and J genes are TRBV7-9 and TRBJ1-2, with D possibly matching TRBD1 (6 bases). This CDR3 comprises 17 residues. The germline V gene encodes CDR1 SEHNR and CDR2 FQNEAQ (reference sequence). Trimming removed 4 bases at V and 0 bases at J, with 18 bases between. This CDR3 reads CASSYIPQDRANYGYTF. The CDR3 DNA follows: TGTGCCAGCAGCTACATCCCTCAGGACAGAGCTAACTATGGCTACACCTTC.

This clone appeared a few times. The gene calls are TRBV4-1 and TRBJ1-2, with TRBD1 as a possible D gene (6 bases). The CDR3 sequence is 15 residues long. From germline, CDR1 is MGHRA and CDR2 YSYEKL. V was shortened by 0 bases and J by 4 bases, with 12 bases between the two germline ends. The CDR3 spells CASSQDPQGLYGYTF. The CDR3 DNA reads as TGCGCCAGCAGCCAAGATCCCCAGGGGCTCTATGGCTACACCTTC.

This clone turned up a few times. CDR3 sequence: CASSLGDSNNQPQHF. In DNA form, the CDR3 reads TGCGCCAGCAGCTTGGGGGACAGCAACAATCAGCCCCAGCATTTT. The V gene is TRBV5-1, the J gene TRBJ1-5; TRBD1 matches 7 bases. V lost 0 bases to trimming and J lost 3 bases; unmatched junction nucleotides: 3. Per the germline V gene, CDR1 is SGHRS and CDR2 is YFSETQ. CDR3 size: 15 residues.

The CDR3 DNA sequence: TGTGCCAGCAGCTTAGGGAGGGGTGAAAAACTGTTTTTT. This gives the protein CASSLGRGEKLFF. The chain employs TRBV7-2 and TRBJ1-4; the D gene is possibly TRBD1 (5 bases). The V end lost 1 base, the J end lost 7 bases, and 7 bases lay between the germline ends. This CDR3 has 13 residues. Germline CDR1 and CDR2: SGHTA and FQGNSA.

The table lists this clone with a count of one. J is TRBJ1-1 and V is TRBV4-3; no firm D call. The CDR3 is 16 residues long. CDR1 is LGHNA, CDR2 YSLEER, per germline. The V gene lost 1 base and the J gene lost 2 bases, with 14 bases spanning the gap. The DNA for the CDR3 is TGCGCCAGCAGCCAAGGAGACGGAGGATTAAACACTGAAGCTTTCTTT. Translated, it gives CASSQGDGGLNTEAFF.

This clone turned up a few times. V gene TRBV10-3 combines with J gene TRBJ1-6, with D unresolved. Between the trimmed V and J ends, which lost 4 bases and 0 bases, there was a span of 13 bases. Germline CDR1 and CDR2: ENHRY and SYGVKD. This CDR3 has 17 residues. This chain's CDR3 is CAISAGDLSSYNSPLHF. The CDR3 DNA sequence: TGTGCCATCAGTGCGGGAGATCTAAGCTCCTATAATTCACCCCTCCACTTT.

This clone has only one observation. V and J are TRBV6-2 or TRBV6-3 and TRBJ2-5; tentative D call: TRBD2 (5 bases). Trimming took off 6 bases at V and 7 bases at J, with 15 bases between the two ends. The germline CDR1 and CDR2 sequences are MNHEY and SVGEGT. The CDR3 length is 13 residues. The CDR3 DNA is TGTGCCAGCAGCATCGGACGGGAAGGGACCCAGTACTTC. This translates into CASSIGREGTQYF.

The gene calls are TRBV30 and TRBJ1-2; 12 bases are shared with TRBD1. Unmatched junction bases numbered 9, after V lost 5 bases and J lost 8 bases. The CDR3 totals 14 residues. Germline CDR1 reads GTSNPN; CDR2 reads SVGIG (reference sequence). DNA of the CDR3: TGTGCCTGGGGGCTGGGACAGGGGGCAGGAGGCTACACCTTC. It yields the protein CAWGLGQGAGGYTF.

In this sample, this clone turned up once. The chain carries TRBV6-2 or TRBV6-3 and TRBJ1-2; 8 bases agree with TRBD1. This CDR3 has 14 residues. V dropped 2 bases and J dropped 7; count of bases not matched to a gene: 6. CDR1 and CDR2 from the germline V gene are MNHEY and SVGEGT. CDR3 in DNA: TGTGCCAGCAGTTACGCGGGGACAGGTACTGGCTACACCTTC. As protein: CASSYAGTGTGYTF.

The genes are TRBV9 and TRBJ2-3; TRBD2 agrees at 8 bases. Trimming took 0 bases from V and 0 from J; bases not matched to a gene: 6. CDR3 length: 17 amino acids. From germline, CDR1 is SGDLS and CDR2 YYNGEE. CDR3 region: CASSVGSAGASTDTQYF. CDR3 nucleotide sequence: TGTGCCAGCAGCGTAGGGTCAGCGGGGGCTAGCACAGATACGCAGTATTTT.

The gene calls are TRBV6-5 and TRBJ1-3; D not certain. Between the trimmed V and J ends, which lost 6 bases and 4 bases, there was a span of 4 bases. Germline CDR1 and CDR2: MNHEY and SVGAGI. This CDR3 has 11 amino acids. The CDR3 is CASREGNTIYF. The CDR3 coding sequence is TGTGCCAGCAGAGAGGGAAACACCATATATTTT.

The chain couples TRBV5-1 to TRBJ1-1; no clear D gene. Between the trimmed V and J ends, which lost 3 bases and 4 bases, there was a span of 16 bases. The CDR3 consists of 15 residues. The germline V gene has CDR1 SGHRS and CDR2 YFSETQ. As DNA, the CDR3 is TGCGCCAGCAGCTCGCTCTCGGGTGGAATCACTGAAGCTTTCTTT. This codes for CASSSLSGGITEAFF.

The V call is TRBV6-5, the J call TRBJ1-3, with unresolved D. Germline V gene data show CDR1 as MNHEY and CDR2 as SVGAGI. The CDR3 spans 16 residues. Trimming took 0 bases from V and 3 from J, leaving 12 bases between them. The CDR3 sequence is CASSYSAGLGGNTIYF. The CDR3 nucleotides read TGTGCCAGCAGTTACTCGGCGGGATTGGGTGGAAACACCATATATTTT.

J is TRBJ2-3 and V is TRBV11-2; the D is unclear. Germline lookup yields CDR1 SGHAT and CDR2 FQNNGV. The CDR3 spans 13 residues. Trimming left V 2 bases short and J 4 bases short, with 7 bases between. The DNA of the CDR3 is TGTGCCAGCAGCTTAATGGGCGCAGATACGCAGTATTTT. Its protein product is CASSLMGADTQYF. The full variable domain, its missing parts supplied by reference TRBV11-2 and TRBJ2-3, is EAGVAQSPRYKIIEKRQSVAFWCNPISGHATLYWYQQILGQGPKLLIQFQNNGVVDDSQLPKDRFSAERLKGVDSTLKIQPAKLEDSAVYLCASSLMGADTQYFGPGTRLTVL.

This clone showed up just a few times. The chain joins TRBV19 to TRBJ2-6; weak D call: TRBD2 (6 bases). V shed 6 bases and J shed 0 bases, with 9 bases lying between them. This CDR3 contains 15 residues. Germline CDR1 is LNHDA and CDR2 is SQIVND (reference sequence). This CDR3 reads CASRGLVSGANVLTF. The CDR3 bases are TGTGCCAGTAGGGGACTGGTCTCTGGGGCCAACGTCCTGACTTTC.

The chain links TRBV28 to TRBJ1-3; tentative D call: TRBD1 (6 bases). Germline values: CDR1 MDHEN, CDR2 SYDVKM. The CDR3 sequence is 15 residues long. V lost 8 bases, J lost 0 bases, and 14 bases lay in between. CDR3 in amino acids: CASAKGGPSGNTIYF. As DNA, the CDR3 is TGTGCCAGCGCTAAAGGGGGACCCTCTGGAAACACCATATATTTT.

The chain employs TRBV5-3 and TRBJ1-2; D is unresolved. TRBV5-3 is identified as an open reading frame with a role that is uncertain. This CDR3 region has 13 residues. V was pared by 9 bases and J by 3 bases, with 15 bases between. CDR3 region: CATHSDGHYGYTF. The CDR3 coding sequence is TGTGCCACCCACAGTGATGGCCACTATGGCTACACCTTC.

This chain links TRBV2 with TRBJ1-2; D unclear. Looked up from germline, CDR1 is SNHLY and CDR2 is FYNNEI. V gave up 0 bases and J gave up 9 bases, with 11 bases separating them. The CDR3 consists of 13 residues. For the CDR3, the DNA is TGTGCCAGCAGTGAAGCGCTGACATCACGCTACACCTTC. Residues: CASSEALTSRYTF.

The rearrangement uses TRBV9 and TRBJ1-2; tentative D call: TRBD1 (6 bases). CDR3 length equals 13 residues. Trimming stripped 3 bases from V and 5 bases from J, with 11 bases between. The germline gives CDR1 SGDLS, CDR2 YYNGEE. CDR3 amino acids: CASSADRQYGYTF. The DNA of the CDR3 is TGTGCCAGCAGCGCCGACAGGCAATATGGCTACACCTTC.

This clone occurred a few times. The chain employs TRBV6-5 and TRBJ2-7, with D perhaps matching TRBD1 (5 bases). Trimming removed 4 bases from V and 6 bases from J, with 10 bases in between. Germline CDR1 and CDR2: MNHEY and SVGAGI. The CDR3 runs 12 residues. CDR3 protein: CASSSRVGEQYF. The CDR3 region has the DNA TGTGCCAGCAGTTCCAGGGTTGGCGAGCAGTACTTC.

V is TRBV24-1 and J is TRBJ1-2; 7 nucleotides line up with TRBD1. The CDR3 covers 14 residues. The ends lost 4 bases at V and 6 bases at J; junction bases unmatched: 7. Germline V lookup: CDR1 KGHDR, CDR2 SFDVKD. CDR3 nucleotides: TGTGCCACCAGTGACCAAACTAGGGGGCATGGCTACACCTTC. It specifies CATSDQTRGHGYTF.

This chain connects TRBV11-2 to TRBJ2-7; D possibly corresponds to TRBD2 (5 bases). V lost 6 bases, J lost 5 bases, and 17 bases lay in between. The CDR3 is made up of 14 amino acids. CDR1 and CDR2 (germline): SGHAT, FQNNGV. This CDR3 is CASRLSYGVHEQYF. In nucleotides, the CDR3 is TGTGCCAGCAGACTTAGCTACGGGGTCCACGAGCAGTACTTC.

V usage is TRBV10-1 and J usage is TRBJ2-1; D is ambiguous. Trimming left V 3 bases short and J 2 bases short, with 11 bases between. This CDR3 has 15 residues. CDR1 WNHNN and CDR2 SYGVQD come from the germline V gene (reference sequence). In DNA form, the CDR3 reads TGCGCCAGCAGTGAAGGCTGGGCTACCTACAATGAGCAGTTCTTC. Protein product: CASSEGWATYNEQFF.